This TCR beta chain comes out of a study of OX40 agonist ivuxolimab in advanced cancers. This CDR3 region has 16 residues. Germline assignment: CDR1 LNHDA and CDR2 SQIVND (reference sequence). With V trimmed by 4 bases and J by 2 bases, 9 bases remained unmatched. Study-level findings and limits: Certain nonresponders likewise exhibited a low normalized T-cell clonal expansion.

Remarks on this clone: Its antigen is undetermined.

The protocol was immunoSEQ multiplex PCR, while the TCRdb copy is restricted to in-frame clones and leaves out a portion. This table holds approximately 61,000 clones, nearly 90% found once. This clonotype was obtained from an adult with an advanced solid tumor such as melanoma, head and neck, liver or kidney cancer. Sequences were derived from CD4+ or CD8+ T cells sorted from blood, sampled in a trial of the OX40 agonist ivuxolimab. The chain is built from TRBV19 and TRBJ2-7; the match to TRBD1 covers 9 bases. Here the CDR3 reads CASSTSGTGFTYEQYF. CDR3 DNA: TGTGCCAGTAGTACTTCCGGGACAGGGTTCACCTACGAGCAGTACTTC.